This TCR beta chain is drawn from a study of T cell responses to AZD1222 COVID-19 vaccine. General study results and limits: Among those given AZD1222, only five to seven were seropositive at baseline.

Remarks on this clone: Its cognate antigen is unknown.

This table comes from immunoSEQ multiplex PCR, and its TCRdb copy is limited to in-frame clones, with some not included. The profile covers tens of thousands of clones, with more than 90% appearing a single time and roughly 4.5% taken by the ten largest. The receptor comes from an adult who received the AZD1222 COVID-19 vaccine. The sequenced sample was peripheral blood, obtained 28 days after the second AZD1222 dose.

The DNA for the CDR3 is TGTGCCTGGACTAGCTCTGGGGCCAACGTCCTGACTTTC. Translating it yields CAWTSSGANVLTF. The V and J genes are TRBV30 and TRBJ2-6, with D unresolved. The CDR3 is made up of 13 amino acids. Germline CDR1 and CDR2: GTSNPN and SVGIG (reference sequence). V gave up 4 bases and J gave up 0 bases, with 4 bases separating them.